What follows is one TCR beta chain and its context. Its antigen remains unidentified. The data derive from a study of T cell repertoires in cytomegalovirus infection. Looking at the study overall: Recently identified HLA-C-restricted CMV epitopes and well-studied HLA-B-restricted CMV epitopes were used by the study. Shared public TCR beta signatures pointed to both CMV infection and a matching HLA type.

A single record per CDR3 protein comes from TCRdb applying MiXCR to the reads. The table lists approximately 770,000 distinct CDR3 sequences, almost 30% of them singletons. Study-level points and caveats: Carriers of CMV and the relevant HLA type were discriminated by public TCR beta frequency. The ex vivo response showed dominance by HLA-C-restricted CMV-specific TCR beta clonotypes.

The TCR was taken from a human donor in good health (CMV status not recorded). Some clones in this sample may be carry-over from other donors' samples. The starting material was cultured CD8+ T cells from PBMCs, obtained from culture after CMV antigen stimulation.

CDR3 in amino acids: CASSEGRGGLNHNEQFF. For the CDR3, the DNA is TGTGCCAGCAGTGAGGGGCGGGGGGGCTTAAACCACAATGAGCAGTTCTTC. The chain uses TRBV6-1 and TRBJ2-1, with 9 bases aligning to TRBD2. V shed 3 bases and J 5 bases; nucleotides not matched to a gene: 11. CDR1 MNHNS and CDR2 SASEGT come from the germline V gene. The CDR3 runs to 17 residues.